These T cell receptor beta chains were read from a single sample in a study of cytomegalovirus exposure and HLA in healthy donors. Clones were read by immunoSEQ multiplex PCR, and TCRdb kept only the in-frame ones, dropping some. The sample comprises approximately 280,000 clones, about 90% of which are singletons, and roughly 2.3% rests with the top ten. Sequenced material: PBMCs. Source of these receptors: a woman aged 18-29 years in good health and CMV-seronegative. Each CDR3 is given with its conserved first and last residue. D genes are given only for firm matches. Clone size is shown for a subset of rows, as once, few, many or a class of expanded clone.

>NA|TRBJ2-7|NA|TRBV11-2
TGTGCCAGCAGCCCAGTGGGGGGAACCAAACTCTACGAGCAGTACTTC
CASSPVGGTKLYEQYF
>NA|TRBJ1-5|once|TRBV18
TGTGCCAGCACCGTAGATAGCAATCAGCCCCAGCATTTT
CASTVDSNQPQHF
>NA|TRBJ1-2|NA|TRBV5-4
TGTGCCAGCAGCTTGGCGGGGGGCTACTATGGCTACACCTTC
CASSLAGGYYGYTF
>TRBD1|TRBJ1-6|NA|TRBV6-1
TGTGCCAGCAGTGAAGGGAGACAGGGGACTTCACCCCTCCACTTT
CASSEGRQGTSPLHF
>TRBD2|TRBJ2-1|NA|TRBV12-5
TGTGCTAGTGCCACTCCATGGACTAGCGGGGGAGGAGAGCAGTTCTTC
CASATPWTSGGGEQFF
>NA|TRBJ1-1|NA|TRBV7-9
TGTGCCAGCAGCTGGGCAGGGATGGCTTTCTTT
CASSWAGMAFF
>NA|TRBJ1-3|many|TRBV7-6
TGTGCCAGCAGCTTCCTAGCGGGGGAGGTGTTCCAGGGTTGGGGCTCTGGAAACACCATATATTTT
CASSFLAGEVFQGWGSGNTIYF
>NA|TRBJ2-1|NA|TRBV2
TGTGCCAGCAGTGGGGAGATGGTAAATGAGCAGTTCTTC
CASSGEMVNEQFF
>NA|TRBJ2-7|NA|TRBV9
TGTGCCAGCAGCGTAGAGTCCGGGACTCAATACGAGCAGTACTTC
CASSVESGTQYEQYF
>NA|TRBJ1-5|few|TRBV10-3
TGTGCCATCAGTGAGTCCGGGGGTAGCAATCAGCCCCAGCATTTT
CAISESGGSNQPQHF
>NA|TRBJ1-2|NA|TRBV7-9
TGTGCCAGCAGCCCCATCGTAGGAGGCTATGGCTACACCTTC
CASSPIVGGYGYTF
>NA|TRBJ2-7|NA|TRBV7-2
TGTGCCAGCAGCGTTGGGATTTCGGGGGTTTACGAGCAGTACTTC
CASSVGISGVYEQYF
>NA|TRBJ1-1|NA|TRBV9
TGTGCCAGCAGCTCAACAGGGATGAACACTGAAGCTTTCTTT
CASSSTGMNTEAFF